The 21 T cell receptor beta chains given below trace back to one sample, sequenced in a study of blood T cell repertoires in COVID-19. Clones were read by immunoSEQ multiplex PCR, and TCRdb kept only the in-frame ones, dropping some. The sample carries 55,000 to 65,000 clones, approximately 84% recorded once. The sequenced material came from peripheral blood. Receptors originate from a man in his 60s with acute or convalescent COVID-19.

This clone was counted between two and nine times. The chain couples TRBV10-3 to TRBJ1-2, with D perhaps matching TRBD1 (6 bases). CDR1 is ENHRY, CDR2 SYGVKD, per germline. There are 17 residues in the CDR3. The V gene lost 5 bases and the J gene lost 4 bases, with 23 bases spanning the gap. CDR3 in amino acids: CAISPRKTGTNFYGYTF. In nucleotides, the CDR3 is TGTGCCATCAGTCCAAGAAAGACAGGAACCAACTTCTATGGCTACACCTTC.

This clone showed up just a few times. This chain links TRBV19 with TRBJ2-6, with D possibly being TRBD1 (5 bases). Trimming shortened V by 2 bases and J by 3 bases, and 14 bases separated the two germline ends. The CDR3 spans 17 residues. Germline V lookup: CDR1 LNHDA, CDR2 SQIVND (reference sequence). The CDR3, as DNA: TGTGCCAGTAGTATATGGGCAGGGTCTAGTGGGGCCAACGTCCTGACTTTC. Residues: CASSIWAGSSGANVLTF.

For the CDR3, the DNA is TGTGCTAGTGGTTTGGTACTCGGCGGGGGGGACAATGAGCAGTTCTTC. Translation gives CASGLVLGGGDNEQFF. The chain employs TRBV12-5 and TRBJ2-1; TRBD2 matches at 9 bases. J gave up 5 bases and V 0 bases, and 5 bases lay outside the gene matches. The CDR3 extends over 16 amino acids. The germline gives CDR1 LGHNT, CDR2 FRNRAP. Drawing the rest from reference TRBV12-5 and TRBJ2-1, the complete variable domain is DARVTQTPRHKVTEMGQEVTMRCQPILGHNTVFWYRQTMMQGLELLAYFRNRAPLDDSGMPKDRFSAEMPDATLATLKIQPSEPRDSAVYFCASGLVLGGGDNEQFFGPGTRLTVL.

The CDR3 here is CASSFDGGAPDTQYF. The CDR3 DNA follows: TGTGCCAGCAGTTTCGATGGGGGGGCTCCAGATACGCAGTATTTT. The rearrangement links TRBV5-6 to TRBJ2-3; D possibly corresponds to TRBD2 (7 bases). The germline V and J ends were trimmed by 5 bases and 4 bases, with 17 bases remaining between them. The CDR3 spans 15 residues. Germline V gene sequence: CDR1 SGHDT, CDR2 YYEEEE.

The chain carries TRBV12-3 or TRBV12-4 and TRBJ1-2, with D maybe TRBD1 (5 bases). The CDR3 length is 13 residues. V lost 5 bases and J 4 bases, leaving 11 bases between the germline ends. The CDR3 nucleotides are TGTGCCAGCAGTCTCACAGGCCCCTATGGCTACACCTTC. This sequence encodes CASSLTGPYGYTF.

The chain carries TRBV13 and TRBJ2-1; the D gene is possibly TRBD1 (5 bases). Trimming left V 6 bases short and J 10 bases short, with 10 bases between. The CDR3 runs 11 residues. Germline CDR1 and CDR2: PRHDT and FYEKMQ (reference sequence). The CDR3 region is CASRSSGEQFF. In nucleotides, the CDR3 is TGTGCCAGCAGATCATCAGGGGAGCAGTTCTTC.

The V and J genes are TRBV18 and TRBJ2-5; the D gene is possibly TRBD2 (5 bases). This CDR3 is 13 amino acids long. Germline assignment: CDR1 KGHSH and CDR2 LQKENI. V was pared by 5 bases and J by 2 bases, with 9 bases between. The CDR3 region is CASSNGIQETQYF. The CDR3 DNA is TGTGCCAGCTCAAACGGGATTCAAGAGACCCAGTACTTC.

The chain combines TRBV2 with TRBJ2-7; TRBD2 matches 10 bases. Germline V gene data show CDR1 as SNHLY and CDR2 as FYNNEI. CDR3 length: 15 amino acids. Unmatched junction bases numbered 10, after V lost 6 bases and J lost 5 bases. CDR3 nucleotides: TGTGCCAGCAGGAAGAACTCCGGGACTAGCGACGAGCAGTACTTC. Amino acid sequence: CASRKNSGTSDEQYF.

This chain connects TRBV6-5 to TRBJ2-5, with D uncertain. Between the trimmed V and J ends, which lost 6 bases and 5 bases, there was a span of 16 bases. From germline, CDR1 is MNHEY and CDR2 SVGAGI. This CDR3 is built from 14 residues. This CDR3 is CASRTHGFGETQYF. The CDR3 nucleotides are TGTGCCAGCAGGACCCACGGATTCGGGGAGACCCAGTACTTC.

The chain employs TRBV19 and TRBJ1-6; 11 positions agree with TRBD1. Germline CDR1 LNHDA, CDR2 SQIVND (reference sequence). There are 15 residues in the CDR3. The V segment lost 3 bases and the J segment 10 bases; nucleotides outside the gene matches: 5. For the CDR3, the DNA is TGTGCCAGTAGTATCACGGACAGGGGGCAATCACCCCTCCACTTT. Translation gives CASSITDRGQSPLHF.

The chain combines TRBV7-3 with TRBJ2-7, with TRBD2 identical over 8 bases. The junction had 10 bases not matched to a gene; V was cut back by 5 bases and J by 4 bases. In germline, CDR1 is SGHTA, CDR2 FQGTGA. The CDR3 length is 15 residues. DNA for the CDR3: TGTGCCAGCAGCCCCCCCGGGGGGGAAGGGTACGAGCAGTACTTC. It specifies CASSPPGGEGYEQYF. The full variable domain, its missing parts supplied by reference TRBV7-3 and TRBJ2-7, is GAGVSQTPSNKVTEKGKYVELRCDPISGHTALYWYRQSLGQGPEFLIYFQGTGAADDSGLPNDRFFAVRPEGSVSTLKIQRTERGDSAVYLCASSPPGGEGYEQYFGPGTRLTVT.

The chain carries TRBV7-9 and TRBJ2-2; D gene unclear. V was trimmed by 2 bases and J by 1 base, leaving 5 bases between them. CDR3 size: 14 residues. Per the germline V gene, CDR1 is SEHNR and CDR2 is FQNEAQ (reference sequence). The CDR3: CASSLRQNTGELFF. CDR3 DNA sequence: TGTGCCAGCAGCTTAAGACAGAACACCGGGGAGCTGTTTTTT.

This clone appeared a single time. The CDR3 nucleotides are TGTGCCAGCAGCCCCCACTATGGACAGGGGGCCGCAGATACGCAGTATTTT. Translated: CASSPHYGQGAADTQYF. The chain joins TRBV5-8 to TRBJ2-3; 11 bases are shared with TRBD1. CDR1 and CDR2 from the germline V gene are SGHTS and YDEGEE. With V trimmed by 4 bases and J by 4 bases, 11 bases remained unmatched. The CDR3 runs 17 residues.

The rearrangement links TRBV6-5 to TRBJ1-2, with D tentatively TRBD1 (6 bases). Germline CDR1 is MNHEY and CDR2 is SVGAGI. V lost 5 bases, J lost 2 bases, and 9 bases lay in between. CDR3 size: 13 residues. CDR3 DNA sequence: TGTGCCAGCAGTCCCAGGGGAAACTATGGCTACACCTTC. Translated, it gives CASSPRGNYGYTF.

DNA of the CDR3: TGTGCCAGCAGTCCGGGGGGGTACACAGATACGCAGTATTTT. Amino acids: CASSPGGYTDTQYF. V and J are TRBV2 and TRBJ2-3, with TRBD2 matching over 8 bases. With V trimmed by 5 bases and J by 2 bases, 3 bases remained unmatched. Germline-derived CDR1 and CDR2 are SNHLY and FYNNEI. This CDR3 is 14 amino acids long.

CDR3 in amino acids: CASSPQGGNTEAFF. The CDR3 DNA reads TGTGCCAGCTCACCGCAAGGGGGGAACACTGAAGCTTTCTTT. The chain recombines TRBV18 with TRBJ1-1; a possible D gene is TRBD1 (6 bases). Germline V gene data show CDR1 as KGHSH and CDR2 as LQKENI. The V and J ends lost 3 bases and 1 base respectively, with 9 bases between them. The CDR3 is made up of 14 amino acids.

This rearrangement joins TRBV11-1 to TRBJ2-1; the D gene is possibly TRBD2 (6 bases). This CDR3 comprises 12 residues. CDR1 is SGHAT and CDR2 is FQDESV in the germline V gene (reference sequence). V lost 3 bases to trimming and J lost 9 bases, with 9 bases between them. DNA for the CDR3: TGTGCCAGCAGCTTGGGGGGTGGTGAGCAGTTCTTC. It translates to CASSLGGGEQFF.

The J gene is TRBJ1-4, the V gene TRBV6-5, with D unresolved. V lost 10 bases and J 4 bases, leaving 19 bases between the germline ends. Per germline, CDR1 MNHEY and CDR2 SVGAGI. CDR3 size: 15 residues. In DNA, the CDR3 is TGTGCCACTAGTTTTGACGCTTACTATAATGAAAAACTGTTTTTT. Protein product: CATSFDAYYNEKLFF.

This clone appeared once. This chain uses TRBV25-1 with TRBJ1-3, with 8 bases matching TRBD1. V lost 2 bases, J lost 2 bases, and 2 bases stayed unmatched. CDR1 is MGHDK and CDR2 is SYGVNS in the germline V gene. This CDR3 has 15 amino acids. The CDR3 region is CASSEPTGAGNTIYF. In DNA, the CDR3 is TGTGCCAGCAGTGAACCGACAGGGGCTGGAAACACCATATATTTT.

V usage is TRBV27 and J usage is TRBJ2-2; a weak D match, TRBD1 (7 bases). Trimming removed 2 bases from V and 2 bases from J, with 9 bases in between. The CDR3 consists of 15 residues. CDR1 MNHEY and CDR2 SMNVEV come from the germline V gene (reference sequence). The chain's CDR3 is CASSLQGGNTGELFF. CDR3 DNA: TGTGCCAGCAGTTTACAGGGGGGTAACACCGGGGAGCTGTTTTTT.

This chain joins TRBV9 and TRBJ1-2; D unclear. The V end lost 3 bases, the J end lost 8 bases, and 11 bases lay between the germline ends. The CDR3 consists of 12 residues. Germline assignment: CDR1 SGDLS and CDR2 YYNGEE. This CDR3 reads CASSESGVGYTF. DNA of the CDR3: TGTGCCAGCAGCGAAAGCGGGGTAGGCTACACCTTC.